Below are 15 T cell receptor beta chains sequenced from a single sample in a study of blood T cells in healthy people across ages. A second roughly 6 to 11 cycle PCR used barcoded and J-beta primers. Each CDR3 protein is one row after TCRdb ran MiXCR on the 5' RACE reads. The sample contains roughly 1.9 million distinct CDR3 sequences, about 39% of which appear only once. Material: blood. The source is a human donor in good health.

The chain couples TRBV7-3 to TRBJ2-7; D is perhaps TRBD1 (5 bases). The CDR3 contains 18 residues. With 4 bases removed from V and 1 base from J, the gap between germline ends came to 23 bases. CDR1 and CDR2 (germline): SGHTA, FQGTGA. The CDR3 reads CASSSVGKRQQPSYEQYF. The CDR3 DNA follows: TGTGCCAGCAGCTCCGTTGGGAAGAGACAGCAGCCTTCCTACGAGCAGTACTTC.

V usage is TRBV4-2 and J usage is TRBJ2-7, with TRBD1 as a possible D gene (6 bases). Germline CDR1 is LGHNA and CDR2 is YNFKEQ. CDR3 length: 15 residues. Trimming pared 3 bases from V and 2 bases from J, leaving 14 bases between. The CDR3 region has the DNA TGTGCCAGCAGCCATATAGACAGGAGAACCTACGAGCAGTACTTC. Its protein product is CASSHIDRRTYEQYF.

This clonotype was counted only a few times. The chain employs TRBV7-2 and TRBJ2-7; 11 bases align to TRBD2. From germline, CDR1 is SGHTA and CDR2 FQGNSA. This CDR3 has 15 residues. With V trimmed by 4 bases and J by 3 bases, 5 bases remained unmatched. The CDR3 region is CASSSLAGGFYEQYF. Here the CDR3 DNA reads TGTGCCAGCAGCTCTCTAGCGGGGGGCTTCTACGAGCAGTACTTC.

The sample holds a few counts of this clonotype. V and J are TRBV5-1 and TRBJ2-5; D gene unclear. The V end was cut by 3 bases, the J end by 5 bases, with 11 bases between. Germline-derived CDR1 and CDR2 are SGHRS and YFSETQ. The length of the CDR3 is 13 residues. CDR3 nucleotide sequence: TGCGCCAGCAGCTACGGTACAGATGAGACCCAGTACTTC. Protein: CASSYGTDETQYF.

The rearrangement links TRBV4-3 to TRBJ2-5, with TRBD2 matching 11 bases. Germline V gene data show CDR1 as LGHNA and CDR2 as YSLEER. CDR3 length: 19 amino acids. V dropped 5 bases and J dropped 0; count of bases not matched to a gene: 14. CDR3: CASSARLAGRAVYQETQYF. Written as DNA, the CDR3 is TGCGCCAGCAGCGCCCGACTAGCGGGGAGGGCCGTTTACCAAGAGACCCAGTACTTC.

The table lists this clonotype with a few counts. This chain joins TRBV5-1 and TRBJ2-7; TRBD1 matches at 7 bases. Trimming cost V 4 bases and J 4 bases; bases outside gene matches: 11. CDR3 length: 15 residues. Per germline, CDR1 SGHRS and CDR2 YFSETQ. The CDR3 region has the DNA TGCGCCAGCAGCCTAGGGACAGCGGACTTATACGAGCAGTACTTC. Translating gives CASSLGTADLYEQYF.

This clonotype was detected a few times. The rearrangement joins TRBV7-9 to TRBJ1-1; no reliable D call. The germline CDR1 and CDR2 sequences are SEHNR and FQNEAQ (reference sequence). V was cut by 0 bases and J by 5 bases, with 13 bases left in between. The CDR3 runs to 15 residues. CDR3: CASSLAVTGKTEAFF. The CDR3, as DNA: TGTGCCAGCAGCTTAGCGGTTACTGGGAAAACTGAAGCTTTCTTT.

Comment on this clonotype: Sequence at one end of the junction differs from germline and may be a read error. The V gene is TRBV2, the J gene TRBJ1-5; D might be TRBD1 (5 bases). Germline V lookup: CDR1 SNHLY, CDR2 FYNNEI. This CDR3 is 13 amino acids long. CDR3 sequence (DNA): TGTGCCAGCAGGGAAGACAGTAATCAGCCCCAGCATTTT. It specifies CASREDSNQPQHF.

The chain links TRBV27 to TRBJ1-2; 7 bases fit TRBD1. Germline V gene sequence: CDR1 MNHEY, CDR2 SMNVEV (reference sequence). This CDR3 has 14 residues. Germline trimming cut 9 bases from V and 4 bases from J; bases unmatched to any gene: 11. CDR3: CASRFQGVPYGYTF. CDR3 sequence (DNA): TGTGCCAGTCGTTTCCAGGGGGTACCCTATGGCTACACCTTC.

This clonotype appeared a few times. This rearrangement joins TRBV12-3 or TRBV12-4 to TRBJ2-3, with TRBD1 identical over 8 bases. The CDR3 contains 15 residues. V shed 5 bases, J shed 6 bases, and the junction held 10 bases outside the gene matches. Here the CDR3 reads CASSPRDRFKDTQYF. CDR3 in DNA: TGTGCCAGCAGTCCCCGGGACAGGTTTAAGGATACGCAGTATTTT.

This clonotype occurred a few times. The CDR3 region is CASRLTANTEAFF. DNA of the CDR3: TGTGCCAGCAGATTGACAGCGAACACTGAAGCTTTCTTT. V and J are TRBV7-3 and TRBJ1-1; a weak D match, TRBD1 (5 bases). The CDR3 spans 13 residues. From germline, CDR1 is SGHTA and CDR2 FQGTGA. V gave up 6 bases and J gave up 1 base, with 9 bases separating them.

The chain uses TRBV6-6 and TRBJ1-5, with 7 bases lining up with TRBD1. The trim removed 6 bases at V and 2 bases at J, leaving 7 bases unmatched. CDR1 and CDR2 (germline): MNHNY, SVGAGI (reference sequence). The CDR3 has 15 amino acids. In nucleotides, the CDR3 is TGTGCCAGCAGGCTTCGACAGGGTGGCAATCAGCCCCAGCATTTT. It encodes CASRLRQGGNQPQHF.

The gene calls are TRBV7-2 and TRBJ1-2; D gene unclear. CDR3 length equals 14 residues. Germline V gene sequence: CDR1 SGHTA, CDR2 FQGNSA. V was cut by 1 base and J by 3 bases, with 9 bases left in between. The CDR3 bases are TGTGCCAGCAGCTTAGATTCCGTAGACTATGGCTACACCTTC. Its protein product is CASSLDSVDYGYTF.

This clonotype has more than one count but fewer than ten. The V gene is TRBV6-2 or TRBV6-3, the J gene TRBJ2-4; D possibly corresponds to TRBD1 (6 bases). The J call may be faulty, since TRBJ2-7 better matches the DNA end. Germline V CDR1 and CDR2: MNHEY, SVGEGT. CDR3 length: 15 residues. CDR3 sequence reads: CASSLTQGTPYEQYF. The CDR3 DNA reads as TGTGCCAGCAGCCTTACGCAGGGGACCCCCTACGAGCAGTACTTC.

V usage is TRBV7-2 and J usage is TRBJ2-5, with D possibly TRBD2 on 5 matching bases. The length of the CDR3 is 12 residues. The germline CDR1 and CDR2 sequences are SGHTA and FQGNSA. The ends were cut back, 4 bases at V and 9 bases at J, with 12 bases in the middle. CDR3 nucleotide sequence: TGTGCCAGCAGCTCCCCGAGGGCGCCCCAGTACTTC. This codes for CASSSPRAPQYF.